The clone carrying this T cell receptor beta chain occurred many times. Its antigen is not identified. It was RNA transcripts that yielded the amplified TCR beta CDR3 regions. First-round RT-PCR of the TCR CDR3 relied on the HTBI primer set. One entry per CDR3 protein results from TCRdb running MiXCR on the multiplex PCR reads. This sample has hundreds of thousands of distinct CDR3 sequences, with just under 15% found just once. This sample was included in a study of T cells in Graves' hyperthyroidism and ophthalmopathy. CDR1 is MDHEN, CDR2 SYDVKM, per germline. Between the trimmed V and J ends, which lost 3 bases and 0 bases, there was a span of 12 bases. The CDR3 contains 16 residues. Overall study findings and caveats: Also found in blood were most expanded thyroid clonotypes above 0.001. Onset of ophthalmopathy came a median approximately 6.5 months after the model predicted it.

Graves' hyperthyroidism qualified as stable when ophthalmopathy did not progress within 18 months. PBMCs were obtained from approximately 10 ml fresh peripheral blood. The specimen was blood. The V gene is TRBV28, the J gene TRBJ2-1, with a tentative D call TRBD2 (7 bases). The sequence derives from a woman aged 25 to 45 with Graves' hyperthyroidism. The CDR3 sequence: CASSLGRGHSYNEQFF. Here the CDR3 DNA reads TGTGCCAGCAGTTTGGGGCGGGGGCACTCCTACAATGAGCAGTTCTTC.